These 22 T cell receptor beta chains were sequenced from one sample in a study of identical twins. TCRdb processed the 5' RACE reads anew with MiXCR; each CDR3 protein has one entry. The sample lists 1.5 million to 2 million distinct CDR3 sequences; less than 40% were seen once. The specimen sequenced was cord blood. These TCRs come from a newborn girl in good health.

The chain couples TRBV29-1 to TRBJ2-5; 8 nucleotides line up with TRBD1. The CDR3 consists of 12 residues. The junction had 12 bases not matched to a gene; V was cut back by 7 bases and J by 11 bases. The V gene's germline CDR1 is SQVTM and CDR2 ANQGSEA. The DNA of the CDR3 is TGCAGCGGGTGGACAGGGTACAATGAGCAGTACTTC. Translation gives CSGWTGYNEQYF.

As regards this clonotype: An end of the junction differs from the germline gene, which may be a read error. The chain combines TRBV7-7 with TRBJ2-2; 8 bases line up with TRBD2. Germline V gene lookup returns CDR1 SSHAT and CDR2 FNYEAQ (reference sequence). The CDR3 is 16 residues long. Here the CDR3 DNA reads TGTGCTAGCAGCTATAGGACTAGCATGATAGGCGGGGAGCTGTTTTTT. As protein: CASSYRTSMIGGELFF.

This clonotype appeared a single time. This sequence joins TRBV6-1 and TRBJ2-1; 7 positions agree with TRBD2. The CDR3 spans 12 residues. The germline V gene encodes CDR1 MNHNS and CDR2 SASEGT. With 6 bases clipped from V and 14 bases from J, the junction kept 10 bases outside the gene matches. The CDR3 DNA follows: TGTGCCAGCAGGTCGACTAGCCCTTCGAAGTTCTTC. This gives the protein CASRSTSPSKFF.

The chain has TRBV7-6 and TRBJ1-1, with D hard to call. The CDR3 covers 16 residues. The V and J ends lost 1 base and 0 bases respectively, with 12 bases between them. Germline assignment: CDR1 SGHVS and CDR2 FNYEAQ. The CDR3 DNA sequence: TGTGCCAGCAGCTTAGTTCCAGTATTCATGAACACTGAAGCTTTCTTT. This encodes CASSLVPVFMNTEAFF.

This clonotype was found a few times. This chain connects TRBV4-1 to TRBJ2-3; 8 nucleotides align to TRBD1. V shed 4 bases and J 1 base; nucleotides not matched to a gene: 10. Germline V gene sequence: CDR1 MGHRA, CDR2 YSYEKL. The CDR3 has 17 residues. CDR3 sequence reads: CASSPAPGTGRTDTQYF. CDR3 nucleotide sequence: TGCGCCAGCAGCCCAGCCCCCGGGACAGGTCGCACAGATACGCAGTATTTT.

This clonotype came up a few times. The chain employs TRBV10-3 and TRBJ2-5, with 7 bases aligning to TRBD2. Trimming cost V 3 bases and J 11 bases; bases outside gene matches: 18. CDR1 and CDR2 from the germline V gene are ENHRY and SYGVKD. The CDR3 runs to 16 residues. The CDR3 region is CAISESGGSIPNEQYF. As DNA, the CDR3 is TGTGCCATCAGTGAAAGCGGCGGGAGCATCCCAAATGAGCAGTACTTC.

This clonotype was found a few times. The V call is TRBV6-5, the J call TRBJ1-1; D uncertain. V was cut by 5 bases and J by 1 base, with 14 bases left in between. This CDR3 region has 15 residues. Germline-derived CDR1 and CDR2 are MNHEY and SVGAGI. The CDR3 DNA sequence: TGTGCCAGCAGTCTGAGAGATTGGGCGAACACTGAAGCTTTCTTT. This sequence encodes CASSLRDWANTEAFF.

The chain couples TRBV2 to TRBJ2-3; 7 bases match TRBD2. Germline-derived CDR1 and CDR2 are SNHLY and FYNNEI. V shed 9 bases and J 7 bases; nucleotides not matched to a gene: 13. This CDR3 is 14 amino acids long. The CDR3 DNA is TGTGCCAGTAGGAATAGCGGGCCACTTTATACGCAGTATTTT. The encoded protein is CASRNSGPLYTQYF.

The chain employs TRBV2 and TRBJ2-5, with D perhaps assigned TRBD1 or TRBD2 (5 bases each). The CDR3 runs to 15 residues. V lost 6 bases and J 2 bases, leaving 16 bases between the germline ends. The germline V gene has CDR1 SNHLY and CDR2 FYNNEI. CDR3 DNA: TGTGCCAGCAGCCCCTGGGGACCGTTTCAAGAGACCCAGTACTTC. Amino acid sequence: CASSPWGPFQETQYF.

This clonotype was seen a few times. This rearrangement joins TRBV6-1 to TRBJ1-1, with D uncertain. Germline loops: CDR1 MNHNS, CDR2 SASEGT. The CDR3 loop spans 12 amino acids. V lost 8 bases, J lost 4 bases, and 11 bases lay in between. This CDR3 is CASWTAFTEAFF. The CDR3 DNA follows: TGTGCCAGCTGGACGGCCTTCACTGAAGCTTTCTTT.

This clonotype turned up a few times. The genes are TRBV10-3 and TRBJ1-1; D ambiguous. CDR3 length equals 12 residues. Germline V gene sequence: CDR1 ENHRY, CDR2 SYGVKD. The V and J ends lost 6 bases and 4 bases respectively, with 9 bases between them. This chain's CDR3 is CAIRSKLTEAFF. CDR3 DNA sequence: TGTGCCATCAGGAGCAAGCTCACTGAAGCTTTCTTT.

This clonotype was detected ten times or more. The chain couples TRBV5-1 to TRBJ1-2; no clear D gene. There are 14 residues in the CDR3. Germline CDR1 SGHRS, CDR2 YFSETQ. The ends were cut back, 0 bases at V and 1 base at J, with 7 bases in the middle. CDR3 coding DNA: TGCGCCAGCAGCTTGGGACAAAATAACTATGGCTACACCTTC. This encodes CASSLGQNNYGYTF.

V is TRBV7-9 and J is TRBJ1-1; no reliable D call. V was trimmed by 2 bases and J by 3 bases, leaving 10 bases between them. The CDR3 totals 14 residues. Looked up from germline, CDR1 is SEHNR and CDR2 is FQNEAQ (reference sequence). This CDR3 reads CASSLRVQDTEAFF. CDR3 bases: TGTGCCAGCAGCTTACGAGTGCAGGACACTGAAGCTTTCTTT. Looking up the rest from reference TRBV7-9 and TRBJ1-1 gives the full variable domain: DTGVSQNPRHKITKRGQNVTFRCDPISEHNRLYWYRQTLGQGPEFLTYFQNEAQLEKSRLLSDRFSAERPKGSFSTLEIQRTEQGDSAMYLCASSLRVQDTEAFFGQGTRLTVV.

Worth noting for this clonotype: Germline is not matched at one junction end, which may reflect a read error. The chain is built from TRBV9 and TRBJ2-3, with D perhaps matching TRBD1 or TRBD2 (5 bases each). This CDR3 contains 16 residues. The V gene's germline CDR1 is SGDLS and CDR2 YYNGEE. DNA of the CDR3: TGTGCCGGCAGCGTAGAAACCGGGACCCGTCATCTCTCGCAGTATTTT. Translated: CAGSVETGTRHLSQYF.

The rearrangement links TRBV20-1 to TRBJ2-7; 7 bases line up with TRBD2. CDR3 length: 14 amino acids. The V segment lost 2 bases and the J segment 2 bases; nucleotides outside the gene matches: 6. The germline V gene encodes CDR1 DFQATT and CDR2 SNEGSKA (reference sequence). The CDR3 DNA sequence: TGCAGTGCTAGACCCCCTAGCGGAGCCTACGAGCAGTACTTC. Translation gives CSARPPSGAYEQYF.

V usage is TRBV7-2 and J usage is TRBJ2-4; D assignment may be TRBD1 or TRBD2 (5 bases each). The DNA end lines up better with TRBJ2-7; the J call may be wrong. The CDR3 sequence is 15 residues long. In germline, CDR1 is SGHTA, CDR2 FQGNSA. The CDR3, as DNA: TGTGCCAGCAGCTGGGGGACGGTTCGGGGTGGCGAGCAGTACTTC. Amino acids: CASSWGTVRGGEQYF.

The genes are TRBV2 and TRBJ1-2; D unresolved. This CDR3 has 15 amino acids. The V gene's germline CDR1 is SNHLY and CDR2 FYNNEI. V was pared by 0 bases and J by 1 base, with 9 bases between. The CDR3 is CASSEALGSNYGYTF. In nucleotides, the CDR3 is TGTGCCAGCAGTGAAGCGCTTGGCAGTAACTATGGCTACACCTTC.

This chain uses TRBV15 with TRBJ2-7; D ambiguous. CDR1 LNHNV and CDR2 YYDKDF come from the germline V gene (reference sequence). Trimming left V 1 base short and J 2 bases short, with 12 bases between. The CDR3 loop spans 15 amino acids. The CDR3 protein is CATSRATQEPYEQYF. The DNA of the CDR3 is TGTGCCACCAGCAGAGCCACCCAGGAGCCCTACGAGCAGTACTTC.

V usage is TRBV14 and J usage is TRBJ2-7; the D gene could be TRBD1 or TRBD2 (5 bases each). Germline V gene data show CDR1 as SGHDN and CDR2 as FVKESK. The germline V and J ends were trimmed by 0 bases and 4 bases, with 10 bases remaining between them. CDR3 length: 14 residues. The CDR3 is CASSQEGWGYEQYF. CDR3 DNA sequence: TGTGCCAGCAGCCAAGAAGGTTGGGGGTACGAGCAGTACTTC.

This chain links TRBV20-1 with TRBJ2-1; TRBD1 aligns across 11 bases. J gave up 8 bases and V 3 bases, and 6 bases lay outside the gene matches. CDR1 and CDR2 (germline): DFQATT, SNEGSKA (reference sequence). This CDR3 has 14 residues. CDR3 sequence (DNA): TGCAGTGCTAGGCCGGGACAGGGGGTCTATGAGCAGTTCTTC. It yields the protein CSARPGQGVYEQFF.

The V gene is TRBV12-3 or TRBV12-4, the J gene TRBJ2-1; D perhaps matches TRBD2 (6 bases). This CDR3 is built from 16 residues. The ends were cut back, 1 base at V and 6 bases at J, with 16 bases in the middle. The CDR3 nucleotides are TGTGCCAGCAGTTTAGATCTAGCTAGCGCGTTCAATGAGCAGTTCTTC. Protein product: CASSLDLASAFNEQFF.

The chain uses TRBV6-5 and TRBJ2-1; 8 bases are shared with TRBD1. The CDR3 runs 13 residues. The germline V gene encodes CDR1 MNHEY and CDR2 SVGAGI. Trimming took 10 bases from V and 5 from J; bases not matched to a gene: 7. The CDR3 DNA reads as TGTGCCACCCGGACAGGGCCCAACAATGAGCAGTTCTTC. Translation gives CATRTGPNNEQFF.